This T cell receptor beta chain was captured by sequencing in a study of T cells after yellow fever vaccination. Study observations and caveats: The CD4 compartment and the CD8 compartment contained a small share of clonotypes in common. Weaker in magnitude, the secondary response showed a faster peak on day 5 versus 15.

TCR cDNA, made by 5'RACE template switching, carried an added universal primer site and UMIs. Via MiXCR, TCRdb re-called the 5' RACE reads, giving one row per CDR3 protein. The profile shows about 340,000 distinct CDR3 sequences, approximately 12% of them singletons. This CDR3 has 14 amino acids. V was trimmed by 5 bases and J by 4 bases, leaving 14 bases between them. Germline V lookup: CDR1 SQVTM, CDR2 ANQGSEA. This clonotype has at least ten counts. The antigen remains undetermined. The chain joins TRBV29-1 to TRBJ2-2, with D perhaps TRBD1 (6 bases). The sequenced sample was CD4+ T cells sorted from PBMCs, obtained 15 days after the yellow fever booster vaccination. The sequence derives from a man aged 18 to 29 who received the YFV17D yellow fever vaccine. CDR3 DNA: TGCAGCGTTCGGTCCCAGGGGAGCACCGGGGAGCTGTTTTTT. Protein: CSVRSQGSTGELFF.